These 24 T cell receptor beta chains originate from one sample sequenced in a study of T-cell memory formation after mild COVID-19. TCRdb processed the 5' RACE reads anew with MiXCR; each CDR3 protein has one entry. The sample shows approximately 250,000 distinct CDR3 sequences, over 15% of them seen only once. Sequencing used PBMCs or a T cell subset sorted from them (not recorded which). These TCRs come from a man aged 18-30 years who had mild COVID-19 (a few samples of this study predate the infection). Cell type and time point are not known.

A few counts support this clonotype. The chain joins TRBV18 to TRBJ2-5; no definite D call. V lost 3 bases and J lost 1, with 6 bases in between. The CDR3 extends over 13 amino acids. Germline V gene data show CDR1 as KGHSH and CDR2 as LQKENI. CDR3 bases: TGTGCCAGCTCACCTCTCTCCCAAGAGACCCAGTACTTC. This translates into CASSPLSQETQYF.

This clonotype was found many times. The rearrangement uses TRBV5-1 and TRBJ2-1, with a weak D call TRBD1 (6 bases). Germline CDR1 reads SGHRS; CDR2 reads YFSETQ. The CDR3 has 13 residues. V lost 7 bases to trimming and J lost 9 bases, with 17 bases between them. The CDR3 reads CASEDQGSGEQFF. CDR3 nucleotides: TGCGCCAGCGAGGACCAGGGGTCCGGTGAGCAGTTCTTC.

This clonotype was detected a few times. This chain links TRBV20-1 with TRBJ2-4; perhaps TRBD2 as D (6 bases). Germline V gene data show CDR1 as DFQATT and CDR2 as SNEGSKA (reference sequence). This CDR3 has 13 amino acids. Trimming removed 2 bases at V and 7 bases at J, with 12 bases between. CDR3 bases: TGCAGTGCTAGACGTCAGACTAGGAACATTCAGTACTTC. Residues: CSARRQTRNIQYF.

The genes are TRBV11-2 and TRBJ1-2, with D maybe TRBD1 (6 bases). Germline CDR1 reads SGHAT; CDR2 reads FQNNGV. V lost 5 bases, J lost 7 bases, and 23 bases lay in between. The CDR3 is made up of 16 amino acids. The chain's CDR3 is CASSPGAGTVPLGYTF. CDR3 nucleotides: TGTGCCAGCAGCCCAGGGGCGGGGACTGTGCCCCTTGGCTACACCTTC.

This clonotype was seen a handful of times. The chain employs TRBV7-6 and TRBJ2-5; either TRBD1 or TRBD2 may fit D (6 bases each). The CDR3 loop spans 12 amino acids. CDR1 is SGHVS and CDR2 is FNYEAQ in the germline V gene. The V end lost 8 bases, the J end lost 5 bases, and 12 bases lay between the germline ends. The CDR3 protein is CASGGPDETQYF. Here the CDR3 DNA reads TGTGCCAGCGGGGGGCCGGATGAGACCCAGTACTTC. The variable domain in full, completed from reference TRBV7-6 and TRBJ2-5, reads GAGVSQSPRYKVTKRGQDVALRCDPISGHVSLYWYRQALGQGPEFLTYFNYEAQQDKSGLPNDRFSAERPEGSISTLTIQRTEQRDSAMYRCASGGPDETQYFGPGTRLLVL.

DNA of the CDR3: TGCGCCAGCAGCCAAGATCGACAGCTTTACAATGAGCAGTTCTTC. It yields the protein CASSQDRQLYNEQFF. This chain uses TRBV4-1 with TRBJ2-1; TRBD1 is a possible D gene (5 bases). Deletions cut 0 bases from V and 4 bases from J, with 10 bases between. This CDR3 contains 15 residues. Per the germline V gene, CDR1 is MGHRA and CDR2 is YSYEKL.

This clonotype was picked up a small number of times. The rearrangement links TRBV5-1 to TRBJ1-1; 9 bases are shared with TRBD1. The germline V gene has CDR1 SGHRS and CDR2 YFSETQ. The CDR3 spans 15 residues. The ends lost 4 bases at V and 0 bases at J; junction bases unmatched: 4. The CDR3 nucleotides read TGCGCCAGCAGCCGGGACAGGGTGATGAACACTGAAGCTTTCTTT. Protein sequence: CASSRDRVMNTEAFF.

The chain recombines TRBV4-2 with TRBJ1-5; D remains unclear. The germline V and J ends were trimmed by 5 bases and 8 bases, with 7 bases remaining between them. Germline V gene lookup returns CDR1 LGHNA and CDR2 YNFKEQ. The CDR3 covers 11 residues. The CDR3, as DNA: TGTGCCAGCAGCGGAAGGAAGCCCCAGCATTTT. Its translation is CASSGRKPQHF.

This clonotype was found a few times. The junction departs from the called germline gene at one end, perhaps through a read error. The chain couples TRBV28 to TRBJ1-3, with D hard to call. Looked up from germline, CDR1 is MDHEN and CDR2 is SYDVKM. This CDR3 spans 11 amino acids. CDR3 bases: TGTGCCAGCAGTCGCAACCGGGAGAACGATTTT. Residues: CASSRNRENDF.

In nucleotides, the CDR3 is TGTGCCAGCAGCCTCGAGAGGAGGGGGGGTAACTATGGCTACACCTTC. Amino acid sequence: CASSLERRGGNYGYTF. The rearrangement uses TRBV3-1 and TRBJ1-2, with D perhaps matching TRBD1 (6 bases). The CDR3 length is 16 residues. CDR1 and CDR2 (germline): LGHDT, YNNKEL (reference sequence). The germline V and J ends were trimmed by 4 bases and 1 base, with 16 bases remaining between them.

CDR3 DNA: TGTGCCAGCAGCCCCGGACAGGGTACCAACTATGGCTACACCTTC. It codes for CASSPGQGTNYGYTF. The chain is built from TRBV11-2 and TRBJ1-2, with 8 bases that match TRBD1. The CDR3 runs 15 residues. With V trimmed by 5 bases and J by 2 bases, 7 bases remained unmatched. Germline loops: CDR1 SGHAT, CDR2 FQNNGV.

J is TRBJ2-5 and V is TRBV5-1; 7 nucleotides match TRBD1. Germline V gives CDR1 SGHRS, CDR2 YFSETQ. This CDR3 has 14 amino acids. The V gene end was trimmed by 4 bases and the J gene end by 5 bases; junction bases not matched to a gene: 8. The DNA of the CDR3 is TGCGCCAGCAGCCGCAAAGGGGGCTCGGAGACCCAGTACTTC. Protein sequence: CASSRKGGSETQYF.

This clonotype occurred a few times. This chain links TRBV27 with TRBJ1-1; D not resolved. Germline V gene sequence: CDR1 MNHEY, CDR2 SMNVEV (reference sequence). V was shortened by 6 bases and J by 7 bases, with 9 bases between the two germline ends. This CDR3 has 11 amino acids. This CDR3 reads CASRVYGEAFF. CDR3 in DNA: TGTGCCAGCAGGGTATACGGTGAAGCTTTCTTT.

V gene TRBV4-1 combines with J gene TRBJ2-3; 10 bases are shared with TRBD2. CDR1 and CDR2 from the germline V gene are MGHRA and YSYEKL. J was trimmed by 1 base and V by 7 bases; bases with no gene match: 17. CDR3 length equals 19 residues. CDR3 in amino acids: CASKNFGLAGDGGTDTQYF. The DNA for the CDR3 is TGCGCCAGCAAAAACTTTGGGCTAGCGGGGGACGGGGGCACAGATACGCAGTATTTT.

V is TRBV5-1 and J is TRBJ2-3, with 8 nucleotides matching TRBD1. Per germline, CDR1 SGHRS and CDR2 YFSETQ. The J segment lost 9 bases and the V segment lost 4 bases, leaving 13 bases of the junction unmatched. The CDR3 spans 15 residues. CDR3 residues: CASSPRDRLKLTQYF. The CDR3 region has the DNA TGCGCCAGCAGCCCCAGGGACAGGTTGAAGTTAACGCAGTATTTT.

There are a few counts of this clonotype. The V gene is TRBV29-1, the J gene TRBJ2-6; 8 positions agree with TRBD2. Germline loops: CDR1 SQVTM, CDR2 ANQGSEA. The CDR3 spans 16 residues. The V and J ends lost 6 bases and 3 bases, in that order; junction bases with no gene match: 10. CDR3 nucleotide sequence: TGCAGCGTCGTGGCCGGGGGGGCGGATGGGGCCAACGTCCTGACTTTC. It is translated as CSVVAGGADGANVLTF.

V and J are TRBV20-1 and TRBJ1-4; no firm D call. CDR1 is DFQATT, CDR2 SNEGSKA, per germline (reference sequence). V gave up 2 bases and J gave up 2 bases, with 6 bases separating them. The CDR3 has 13 residues. The CDR3 protein is CSARQATNEKLFF. CDR3 nucleotide sequence: TGCAGTGCTAGACAGGCGACTAATGAAAAACTGTTTTTT.

The CDR3 is CASSQGPGANYGYTF. The CDR3 coding sequence is TGCGCCAGCAGCCAAGGTCCAGGGGCTAACTATGGCTACACCTTC. The V call is TRBV4-3, the J call TRBJ1-2; perhaps TRBD1 as D (6 bases). The V gene lost 1 base and the J gene lost 0 bases, with 9 bases spanning the gap. The CDR3 is made up of 15 amino acids. CDR1 and CDR2 (germline): LGHNA, YSLEER.

This clonotype showed up many times. The chain has TRBV2 and TRBJ2-5; D might be TRBD1 or TRBD2, each matching 5 bases. Germline V gene lookup returns CDR1 SNHLY and CDR2 FYNNEI. Trimming left V 3 bases short and J 7 bases short, with 12 bases between. This CDR3 is 13 amino acids long. The CDR3 here is CASSDGAAGTQYF. DNA of the CDR3: TGTGCCAGCAGTGACGGGGCGGCGGGGACCCAGTACTTC.

This clonotype was counted only a few times. The rearrangement uses TRBV7-6 and TRBJ2-7; D is possibly TRBD1 (6 bases). The V end lost 4 bases, the J end lost 3 bases, and 19 bases lay between the germline ends. Germline CDR1 SGHVS, CDR2 FNYEAQ. The CDR3 is 16 residues long. The CDR3 DNA follows: TGTGCCAGCAGCTCTGGGAAACGGACAGCAATCTACGAGCAGTACTTC. This sequence encodes CASSSGKRTAIYEQYF. Together with reference TRBV7-6 and TRBJ2-7, the CDR3 gives the full variable domain: GAGVSQSPRYKVTKRGQDVALRCDPISGHVSLYWYRQALGQGPEFLTYFNYEAQQDKSGLPNDRFSAERPEGSISTLTIQRTEQRDSAMYRCASSSGKRTAIYEQYFGPGTRLTVT.

This clonotype came up a few times. This chain joins TRBV7-2 and TRBJ2-4, with TRBD1 as a possible D gene (6 bases). The CDR3 is 12 amino acids. Per germline, CDR1 SGHTA and CDR2 FQGNSA. With 2 bases removed from V and 7 bases from J, the gap between germline ends came to 6 bases. CDR3 in DNA: TGTGCCAGCAGCTTACAGGGGAACATTCAGTACTTC. Translation: CASSLQGNIQYF.

This clonotype has at least ten counts. The chain carries TRBV25-1 and TRBJ2-3, with 8 nucleotides matching TRBD2. The CDR3 length is 14 residues. CDR1 and CDR2 (germline): MGHDK, SYGVNS. The V and J ends lost 3 bases and 4 bases, in that order; junction bases with no gene match: 3. DNA of the CDR3: TGTGCCAGCAGTGATGCGACTAGCGCAGATACGCAGTATTTT. Its protein is CASSDATSADTQYF.

The sample holds many counts of this clonotype. The chain is built from TRBV2 and TRBJ1-1; D is unresolved. From germline, CDR1 is SNHLY and CDR2 FYNNEI. V lost 5 bases, J lost 5 bases, and 12 bases lay in between. The CDR3 has 13 residues. As DNA, the CDR3 is TGTGCCAGCAGTCCAGGCGCGGGGACTGAAGCTTTCTTT. Protein product: CASSPGAGTEAFF.

The chain joins TRBV7-2 to TRBJ2-7; D is perhaps TRBD1 (6 bases). V shed 3 bases and J shed 2 bases, with 11 bases lying between them. This CDR3 region has 14 residues. Per the germline V gene, CDR1 is SGHTA and CDR2 is FQGNSA. The CDR3 bases are TGTGCCAGCAGCTTGATTACAGGGACCTACGAGCAGTACTTC. This translates into CASSLITGTYEQYF.